These T cell receptor beta chains were read from a single sample in a study of identifying expanded T cells in peripheral blood. Assay: immunoSEQ multiplex PCR; the TCRdb copy retains only in-frame clones and omits some. The sample lists approximately 83,000 clones, more than 75% occurring once. The sequenced sample consisted of blood. The receptors shown here come from a person aged 18 to 70 in good health. The CDR3 runs from the conserved cysteine through the conserved F or W. Each record gives: clone size, J gene, V gene, D gene, CDR3 protein, CDR3 DNA. D genes are given only for firm matches. For some rows the clone size is stated as once, few or many, or as a class when expanded; others skip it.

NA | TRBJ1-4 | TRBV6-6 | NA | CAVGGLGEKLFF | TGTGCCGTTGGAGGGCTGGGTGAAAAACTGTTTTTT
NA | TRBJ2-3 | TRBV7-6 | NA | CASSLAEGPSTDTQYF | TGTGCCAGCAGCTTAGCCGAGGGTCCAAGCACAGATACGCAGTATTTT
NA | TRBJ1-1 | TRBV5-1 | NA | CASSLQGGNTEAFF | TGCGCCAGCAGCTTGCAGGGAGGGAACACTGAAGCTTTCTTT
NA | TRBJ2-3 | TRBV5-1 | NA | CASSSQTRDYGDTQYF | TGCGCCAGCAGCTCGCAAACCAGGGATTATGGAGATACGCAGTATTTT
NA | TRBJ2-5 | TRBV7-9 | NA | CASSLISYAETQYF | TGTGCCAGCAGCTTGATAAGTTACGCGGAGACCCAGTACTTC
NA | TRBJ2-5 | TRBV7-9 | NA | CASSLTAGETQYF | TGTGCCAGCAGCTTGACAGCCGGGGAGACCCAGTACTTC
NA | TRBJ2-1 | TRBV7-2 | TRBD2 | CASTSGGEGNEQFF | TGTGCCAGCACCTCGGGGGGGGAGGGCAATGAGCAGTTCTTC
NA | TRBJ1-2 | TRBV6-5 | NA | CASRRDVSMGGYTF | TGTGCCAGCAGACGGGACGTTTCTATGGGGGGCTACACCTTC
NA | TRBJ1-5 | TRBV19 | TRBD1 | CASSGTAVSNQPQHF | TGTGCCAGTTCTGGGACAGCCGTTAGCAATCAGCCCCAGCATTTT
NA | TRBJ1-2 | TRBV19 | NA | CACQTDTYGYTF | TGTGCCTGTCAGACAGATACCTATGGCTACACCTTC
NA | TRBJ2-5 | TRBV30 | TRBD1 | CAWRGRTGTANEETQYF | TGTGCCTGGAGGGGGCGAACCGGGACAGCAAATGAAGAGACCCAGTACTTC
few | TRBJ1-5 | TRBV7-2 | NA | CASSLGPGSNQPQHF | TGTGCCAGCAGCTTGGGGCCGGGTAGCAATCAGCCCCAGCATTTT
NA | TRBJ2-1 | TRBV7-9 | NA | CASSHNEQFF | TGTGCCAGCAGCCATAATGAGCAGTTCTTC
NA | TRBJ2-2 | TRBV18 | NA | CASSLRNTGELFF | TGTGCCAGCTCACTCAGAAACACCGGGGAGCTGTTTTTT
NA | TRBJ1-3 | TRBV7-9 | TRBD1 | CASSHGQGRSGNTIYF | TGTGCCAGCAGCCACGGACAGGGCCGCTCTGGAAACACCATATATTTT
NA | TRBJ2-3 | TRBV5-1 | NA | CASSEQGLTDTQYF | TGCGCCAGCAGCGAACAGGGCCTCACAGATACGCAGTATTTT
NA | TRBJ2-7 | TRBV7-9 | NA | CASSFRETSYEQYF | TGTGCCAGCAGCTTTAGAGAAACCTCCTACGAGCAGTACTTC
NA | TRBJ1-2 | TRBV11-2 | TRBD1 | CASTEVRTGTRGYTF | TGTGCCAGCACCGAGGTCCGGACAGGGACTAGGGGCTACACCTTC
NA | TRBJ2-3 | TRBV7-2 | NA | CASSLDRDSTDTQYF | TGTGCCAGCAGCTTAGACCGGGACTCGACAGATACGCAGTATTTT
once | TRBJ2-7 | TRBV20-1 | NA | CSARGRLEQYF | TGCAGTGCTAGAGGAAGGTTGGAGCAGTACTTC
NA | TRBJ1-1 | TRBV7-2 | NA | CASAKDRREAFF | TGTGCCAGCGCGAAAGACAGACGAGAAGCTTTCTTT
NA | TRBJ2-1 | TRBV4-3 | TRBD2 | CASSLRVSAGVVSSNEQFF | TGCGCCAGCAGCCTCCGTGTTTCGGCGGGGGTCGTTTCCTCCAATGAGCAGTTCTTC
NA | TRBJ1-1 | TRBV18 | NA | CASSPRILLNTEAFF | TGTGCCAGCTCACCACGGATCCTTCTTAACACTGAAGCTTTCTTT
NA | TRBJ2-7 | TRBV5-1 | NA | CASSLGSPSGYEQYF | TGCGCCAGCAGCTTGGGGTCCCCCAGTGGCTACGAGCAGTACTTC
NA | TRBJ1-2 | TRBV7-9 | NA | CASRHQPGHYVDGYTF | TGTGCCAGCAGACACCAACCGGGACACTACGTGGATGGCTACACCTTC
NA | TRBJ1-2 | TRBV5-6 | TRBD1 | CASREGQTYGGYTF | TGTGCCAGCAGGGAGGGACAGACCTATGGAGGCTACACCTTC
NA | TRBJ1-2 | TRBV7-8 | NA | CASSLLRSRGNLEGYTF | TGTGCCAGCAGCTTACTGCGATCGCGGGGGAATCTGGAGGGCTACACCTTC
once | TRBJ1-2 | TRBV30 | TRBD1 | CAQGGTGVFYGYTF | TGTGCCCAGGGGGGGACAGGCGTTTTTTATGGCTACACCTTC
few | TRBJ2-7 | TRBV7-2 | NA | CASSSSYGGAEQYF | TGTGCCAGCAGCTCAAGTTATGGGGGGGCCGAGCAGTACTTC
NA | TRBJ1-1 | TRBV11-2 | NA | CASSLAQGRNTEAFF | TGTGCCAGCAGCTTAGCCCAGGGTCGGAACACTGAAGCTTTCTTT
NA | TRBJ2-2 | TRBV29-1 | NA | CSAGHSNTGELFF | TGCAGCGCGGGACATTCAAACACCGGGGAGCTGTTTTTT
NA | TRBJ2-2 | TRBV11-1 | NA | CASTSPPGLRRRELFF | TGTGCCAGCACATCCCCCCCGGGGCTCCGTCGACGGGAGCTGTTTTTT
NA | TRBJ1-3 | TRBV5-1 | NA | CASSSGTGYSGNTIYF | TGCGCCAGCAGCTCCGGAACAGGGTACTCTGGAAACACCATATATTTT
NA | TRBJ1-2 | TRBV7-2 | TRBD1 | CASSLGRRQGALGYTF | TGTGCCAGCAGCTTAGGCCGGAGACAGGGGGCTCTTGGCTACACCTTC
NA | TRBJ1-2 | TRBV19 | NA | CASSKGGVDGDYGYTF | TGTGCCAGTAGTAAGGGCGGTGTGGACGGAGACTATGGCTACACCTTC
NA | TRBJ1-5 | TRBV30 | NA | CAWSPIALERNQPQHF | TGTGCCTGGAGTCCCATTGCCCTCGAGAGAAATCAGCCCCAGCATTTT
many | TRBJ1-3 | TRBV6-5 | NA | CASSYSVMAGDTIYF | TGTGCCAGCAGTTACTCGGTAATGGCCGGAGACACCATATATTTT
NA | TRBJ1-1 | TRBV19 | NA | CASSIEGGRNTEAFF | TGTGCCAGTAGTATCGAAGGGGGACGGAACACTGAAGCTTTCTTT
few | TRBJ1-2 | TRBV5-1 | TRBD1 | CASGQGNGYTF | TGCGCCAGCGGACAGGGAAATGGCTACACCTTC
few | TRBJ2-7 | TRBV5-5 | TRBD1 | CASIHGQGGSCEQYF | TGTGCCAGCATCCATGGACAGGGTGGCTCCTGCGAGCAGTACTTC
NA | TRBJ1-4 | TRBV5-6 | NA | CASSLQGRRNEKLFF | TGTGCCAGCAGCTTGCAAGGACGGAGGAATGAAAAACTGTTTTTT
NA | TRBJ1-1 | TRBV27 | NA | CASRSPRGAGNTEAFF | TGTGCCAGCAGAAGCCCTCGGGGGGCGGGGAACACTGAAGCTTTCTTT
NA | TRBJ1-5 | TRBV6-5 | TRBD1 | CASRERQGSSQPQHF | TGTGCCAGCAGGGAGAGACAGGGCAGCAGTCAGCCCCAGCATTTT
NA | TRBJ2-7 | TRBV28 | TRBD1 | CASSYPGQSLYF | TGTGCCAGCAGCTACCCGGGACAGAGCTTATACTTC
once | TRBJ1-2 | TRBV18 | NA | CASSVQGRGGYTF | TGTGCCAGCTCGGTACAGGGTCGGGGAGGCTACACCTTC
NA | TRBJ2-1 | TRBV7-6 | NA | CASSFPGGNEQFF | TGTGCCAGCAGTTTTCCAGGGGGGAATGAGCAGTTCTTC
NA | TRBJ2-7 | TRBV6-6 | NA | CASSYVLGYEQYF | TGTGCCAGCAGTTACGTATTGGGCTACGAGCAGTACTTC
NA | TRBJ1-2 | TRBV9 | NA | CASSDPSAETNYGYTF | TGTGCCAGCAGCGACCCCTCGGCAGAGACTAACTATGGCTACACCTTC